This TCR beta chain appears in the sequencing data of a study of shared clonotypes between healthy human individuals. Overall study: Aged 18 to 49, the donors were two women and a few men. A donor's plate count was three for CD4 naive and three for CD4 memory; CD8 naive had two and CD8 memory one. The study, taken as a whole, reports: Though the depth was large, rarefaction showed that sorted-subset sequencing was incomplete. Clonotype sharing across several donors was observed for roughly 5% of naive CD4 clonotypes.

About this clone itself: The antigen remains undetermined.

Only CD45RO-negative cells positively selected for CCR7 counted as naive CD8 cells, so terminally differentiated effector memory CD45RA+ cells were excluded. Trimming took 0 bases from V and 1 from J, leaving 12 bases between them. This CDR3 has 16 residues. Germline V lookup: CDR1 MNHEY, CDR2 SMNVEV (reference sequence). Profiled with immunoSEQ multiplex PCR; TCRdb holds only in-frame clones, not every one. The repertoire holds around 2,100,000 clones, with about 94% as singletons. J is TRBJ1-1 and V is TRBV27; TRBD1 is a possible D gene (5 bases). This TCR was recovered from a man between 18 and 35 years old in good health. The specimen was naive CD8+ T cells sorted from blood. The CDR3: CASSLSLGDPNTEAFF. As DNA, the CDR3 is TGTGCCAGCAGTTTATCGTTAGGGGACCCGAACACTGAAGCTTTCTTT.